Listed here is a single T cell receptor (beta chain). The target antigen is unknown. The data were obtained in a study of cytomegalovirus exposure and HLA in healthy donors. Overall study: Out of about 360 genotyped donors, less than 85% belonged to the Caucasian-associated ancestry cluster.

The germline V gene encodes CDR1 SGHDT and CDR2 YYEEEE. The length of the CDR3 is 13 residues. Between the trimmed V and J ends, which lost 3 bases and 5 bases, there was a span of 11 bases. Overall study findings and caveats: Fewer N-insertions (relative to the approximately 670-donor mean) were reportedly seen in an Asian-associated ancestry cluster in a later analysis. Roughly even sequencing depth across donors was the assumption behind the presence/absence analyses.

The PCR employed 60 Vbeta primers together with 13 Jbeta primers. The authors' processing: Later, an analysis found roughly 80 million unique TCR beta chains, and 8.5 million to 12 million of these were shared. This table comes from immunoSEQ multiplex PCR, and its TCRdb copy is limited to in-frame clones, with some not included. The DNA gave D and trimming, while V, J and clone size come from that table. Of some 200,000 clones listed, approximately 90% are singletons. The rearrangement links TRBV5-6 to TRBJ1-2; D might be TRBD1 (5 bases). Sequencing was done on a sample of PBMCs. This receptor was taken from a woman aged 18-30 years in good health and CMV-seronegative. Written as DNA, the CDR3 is TGTGCCAGCAGCTCCGACAGAAGGTATGGCTACACCTTC. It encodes CASSSDRRYGYTF.